This TCR beta chain is drawn from a study of T cells in Graves' hyperthyroidism and ophthalmopathy. The CDR3 sequence is 15 residues long. V was clipped by 3 bases and J by 3 bases; unmatched bases: 6. Germline assignment: CDR1 MGHRA and CDR2 YSYEKL. About this clonotype: The antigen is undetermined.

Amplification of TCR beta CDR3 regions used RNA as the template. Using the HTBI primer set, a first-round RT-PCR was run on the TCR CDR3. From the multiplex PCR reads, TCRdb called clonotypes with MiXCR, one entry per CDR3 protein. Of around 440,000 distinct CDR3 sequences detected, 15% to 19% appear once; the ten largest clones hold 13% to 15%. Study observations and caveats: Peripheral blood also featured most of the thyroid clonotypes expanded above 0.001. Before onset, by a median of around 6.1 months, the model predicted ophthalmopathy.

Diagnosis of hyperthyroidism was new in patients aged 18 to 65, and its duration was under 2 months. Each diagnosis drew on symptoms, thyroxine, TRAb, thyroid ultrasound and orbital computed tomography findings. Sequenced input: blood. This chain connects TRBV4-1 to TRBJ1-1, with TRBD1 matching 8 bases. The origin of this receptor is a woman under 30 with Graves' hyperthyroidism. CDR3 sequence (DNA): TGCGCCAGCAGCCACTTGACAGGGGCAGACACTGAAGCTTTCTTT. Residues: CASSHLTGADTEAFF.